A selection of T cell receptor beta chains follows, all from one sample in a study of blood T cell repertoires in COVID-19. Clones were read by immunoSEQ multiplex PCR, and TCRdb kept only the in-frame ones, dropping some. Among approximately 150,000 clones, around 81% were seen once, and the ten largest hold about 1.6%. Sequencing input: peripheral blood. Receptors originate from a human donor in a cohort sampled during active COVID-19. Both conserved end residues are part of each CDR3. Fields, in order: J gene, V gene, D gene, clone size, CDR3 protein, CDR3 DNA. The D gene is left open where the match is weak. Clone size is not always given. Where it is, it says once, few, many or a class for expanded clones.

J: TRBJ2-7
V: TRBV14
D: TRBD2
size: NA
CDR3: CASSQARVSGSRYEQYF
DNA: TGTGCCAGCAGCCAAGCAAGGGTAAGCGGGAGCCGCTACGAGCAGTACTTC

J: TRBJ2-5
V: TRBV7-3
D: TRBD2
size: NA
CDR3: CASSRGLAGQETQYF
DNA: TGTGCCAGCAGCCGAGGACTAGCGGGGCAAGAGACCCAGTACTTC

J: TRBJ1-6
V: TRBV3-1/TRBV3-2
D: TRBD1
size: NA
CDR3: CASSQALPGQGYSPLHF
DNA: TGTGCCAGCAGCCAAGCCTTACCGGGACAGGGTTATTCACCCCTCCACTTT

J: TRBJ1-1
V: TRBV10-3
D: NA
size: NA
CDR3: CAISLAGTEAFF
DNA: TGTGCCATCAGCCTTGCGGGCACTGAAGCTTTCTTT

J: TRBJ2-5
V: TRBV18
D: TRBD2
size: few
CDR3: CASSPGLAETQYF
DNA: TGTGCCAGCTCACCGGGACTAGCGGAGACCCAGTACTTC

J: TRBJ1-5
V: TRBV28
D: TRBD1
size: NA
CDR3: CASSSTGAGNQPQHF
DNA: TGTGCCAGCAGTTCGACAGGGGCTGGGAATCAGCCCCAGCATTTT

J: TRBJ2-7
V: TRBV7-2
D: TRBD2
size: NA
CDR3: CASSSQRGSSYEQYF
DNA: TGTGCCAGCAGCTCCCAGCGCGGGAGCTCCTACGAGCAGTACTTC

J: TRBJ2-5
V: TRBV15
D: NA
size: NA
CDR3: CATSRYGLQETQYF
DNA: TGTGCCACCAGCAGATACGGACTCCAAGAGACCCAGTACTTC

J: TRBJ2-1
V: TRBV4-3
D: TRBD1
size: NA
CDR3: CASSRDRGSYNEQFF
DNA: TGCGCCAGCAGCCGCGACAGGGGTTCCTACAATGAGCAGTTCTTC

J: TRBJ2-3
V: TRBV18
D: TRBD1
size: few
CDR3: CASSLDRAGRTDTQYF
DNA: TGTGCCAGCTCACTGGACAGGGCAGGTCGCACAGATACGCAGTATTTT

J: TRBJ1-5
V: TRBV6-2/TRBV6-3
D: NA
size: few
CDR3: CASSYPNRVNQPQHF
DNA: TGTGCCAGCAGTTACCCGAACCGGGTTAATCAGCCCCAGCATTTT

J: TRBJ1-1
V: TRBV29-1
D: TRBD1
size: NA
CDR3: CSVDRGREAFF
DNA: TGCAGCGTTGATAGGGGGCGTGAAGCTTTCTTT

J: TRBJ2-5
V: TRBV5-1
D: TRBD2
size: once
CDR3: CASSSLAGDGETQYF
DNA: TGCGCCAGCAGCTCACTAGCGGGCGACGGGGAGACCCAGTACTTC

J: TRBJ2-7
V: TRBV27
D: NA
size: NA
CDR3: CASSQAGQEYEQYF
DNA: TGTGCCAGCAGTCAAGCCGGACAAGAATACGAGCAGTACTTC

J: TRBJ2-2
V: TRBV29-1
D: NA
size: NA
CDR3: CSVTTGRRGTGELFF
DNA: TGCAGCGTCACCACCGGTAGACGGGGCACCGGGGAGCTGTTTTTT

J: TRBJ2-2
V: TRBV7-2
D: TRBD2
size: NA
CDR3: CASSLAGGSNTGELFF
DNA: TGTGCCAGCAGCTTGGCGGGAGGATCGAACACCGGGGAGCTGTTTTTT

J: TRBJ1-2
V: TRBV10-3
D: NA
size: NA
CDR3: CAIRAGSHNGYTF
DNA: TGTGCCATCAGGGCCGGGTCGCATAACGGCTACACCTTC

J: TRBJ2-3
V: TRBV10-3
D: NA
size: NA
CDR3: CAISESSRASTDTQYF
DNA: TGTGCCATCAGTGAGTCGTCGAGGGCAAGCACAGATACGCAGTATTTT

J: TRBJ2-1
V: TRBV28
D: TRBD1
size: NA
CDR3: CASSRQGGHNEQFF
DNA: TGTGCCAGCAGTCGACAGGGGGGCCACAATGAGCAGTTCTTC

J: TRBJ2-1
V: TRBV6-2/TRBV6-3
D: TRBD2
size: NA
CDR3: CASSYSGTSDYNEQFF
DNA: TGTGCCAGCAGTTACTCGGGGACTAGCGACTACAATGAGCAGTTCTTC

J: TRBJ1-6
V: TRBV2
D: NA
size: NA
CDR3: CASRDTASAGGDNSPLHF
DNA: TGTGCCAGCAGGGACACGGCCTCCGCCGGAGGGGATAATTCACCCCTCCACTTT

J: TRBJ1-5
V: TRBV6-5
D: TRBD1
size: few
CDR3: CASSSTGGFEQPQHF
DNA: TGTGCCAGCAGTTCGACAGGGGGCTTTGAACAGCCCCAGCATTTT

J: TRBJ2-5
V: TRBV5-1
D: TRBD1
size: NA
CDR3: CASSLSRQGLQETQYF
DNA: TGCGCCAGCAGCTTGTCTCGACAGGGGCTTCAAGAGACCCAGTACTTC

J: TRBJ2-3
V: TRBV6-2/TRBV6-3
D: TRBD2
size: NA
CDR3: CASSYWASGSTDTQYF
DNA: TGTGCCAGCAGTTACTGGGCTAGCGGGAGCACAGATACGCAGTATTTT

J: TRBJ2-5
V: TRBV27
D: TRBD1
size: NA
CDR3: CASQSEGAETQYF
DNA: TGTGCCAGCCAAAGCGAGGGGGCAGAGACCCAGTACTTC

J: TRBJ1-5
V: TRBV3-1/TRBV3-2
D: NA
size: NA
CDR3: CASSQGSGSGQPQHF
DNA: TGTGCCAGCAGCCAAGGGTCCGGGTCGGGACAGCCCCAGCATTTT

J: TRBJ2-7
V: TRBV6-2/TRBV6-3
D: TRBD1
size: NA
CDR3: CASSRGPGQRAYEQYF
DNA: TGTGCCAGCAGTAGGGGGCCGGGACAGCGAGCCTACGAGCAGTACTTC

J: TRBJ2-3
V: TRBV7-3
D: TRBD2
size: NA
CDR3: CASSLTRLAGGDTQYF
DNA: TGTGCCAGCAGCTTAACTAGACTAGCGGGAGGAGATACGCAGTATTTT

J: TRBJ1-3
V: TRBV15
D: TRBD1
size: once
CDR3: CATSSRTGSGNTIYF
DNA: TGTGCCACCAGCAGTCGGACAGGGTCTGGAAACACCATATATTTT

J: TRBJ1-5
V: TRBV2
D: NA
size: NA
CDR3: CASRSEQGPNQPQHF
DNA: TGTGCCAGCAGATCAGAACAGGGTCCTAATCAGCCCCAGCATTTT

J: TRBJ1-2
V: TRBV6-5
D: TRBD1
size: NA
CDR3: CASIPATGDNYGYTF
DNA: TGTGCCAGCATCCCGGCGACAGGGGACAACTATGGCTACACCTTC

J: TRBJ2-3
V: TRBV28
D: TRBD2
size: NA
CDR3: CASSTSGGTDTQYF
DNA: TGTGCCAGCAGCACTAGCGGGGGCACAGATACGCAGTATTTT

J: TRBJ2-3
V: TRBV16
D: TRBD2
size: NA
CDR3: CASSRHGRDTQYF
DNA: TGTGCCAGCAGCCGACACGGGAGGGATACGCAGTATTTT

J: TRBJ1-1
V: TRBV18
D: NA
size: NA
CDR3: CASSLLDQGNTEAFF
DNA: TGTGCCAGCTCACTACTTGACCAGGGGAACACTGAAGCTTTCTTT

J: TRBJ2-7
V: TRBV15
D: TRBD2
size: few
CDR3: CATRPTGSGSRTYEQYF
DNA: TGTGCCACCAGACCAACAGGGAGCGGGAGTCGAACCTACGAGCAGTACTTC

J: TRBJ1-2
V: TRBV15
D: NA
size: NA
CDR3: CATSRDYTGIIGYTF
DNA: TGTGCCACCAGCAGAGATTACACAGGGATCATCGGCTACACCTTC

J: TRBJ2-4
V: TRBV28
D: TRBD1
size: NA
CDR3: CASSAHRGIGDIQYF
DNA: TGTGCCAGCAGTGCCCACAGGGGGATCGGGGACATTCAGTACTTC

J: TRBJ1-6
V: TRBV7-3
D: TRBD1
size: NA
CDR3: CASSLGGTGLSPLHF
DNA: TGTGCCAGCAGCTTAGGCGGGACAGGGCTGTCACCCCTCCACTTT

J: TRBJ1-1
V: TRBV28
D: NA
size: NA
CDR3: CASSPPAYNTEAFF
DNA: TGTGCCAGCAGTCCGCCTGCGTACAACACTGAAGCTTTCTTT

J: TRBJ2-3
V: TRBV9
D: TRBD2
size: NA
CDR3: CASSAHQFPVGLAGEWGPDTQYF
DNA: TGTGCCAGCAGCGCCCACCAATTCCCTGTGGGACTAGCGGGAGAGTGGGGGCCAGATACGCAGTATTTT

J: TRBJ1-1
V: TRBV11-3
D: NA
size: NA
CDR3: CASSQGGNTEAFF
DNA: TGTGCCAGCAGCCAAGGGGGGAACACTGAAGCTTTCTTT

J: TRBJ1-4
V: TRBV5-4
D: NA
size: few
CDR3: CASSLAEGANEKLFF
DNA: TGTGCCAGCAGCTTGGCTGAGGGCGCTAATGAAAAACTGTTTTTT

J: TRBJ1-2
V: TRBV6-2/TRBV6-3
D: NA
size: NA
CDR3: CASSYAGLFGYTF
DNA: TGTGCCAGCAGTTACGCGGGACTCTTTGGCTACACCTTC

J: TRBJ2-1
V: TRBV27
D: NA
size: NA
CDR3: CASRKDREEGNEQFF
DNA: TGTGCCAGCAGAAAAGACAGGGAGGAAGGGAATGAGCAGTTCTTC

J: TRBJ2-1
V: TRBV19
D: NA
size: NA
CDR3: CASSIEGSWSSYNEQFF
DNA: TGTGCCAGTAGTATAGAAGGCTCTTGGAGCTCCTACAATGAGCAGTTCTTC

J: TRBJ1-5
V: TRBV27
D: NA
size: NA
CDR3: CASGPWGVGNQPQHF
DNA: TGTGCCAGCGGACCTTGGGGGGTGGGCAATCAGCCCCAGCATTTT

J: TRBJ1-6
V: TRBV7-2
D: NA
size: NA
CDR3: CASSLEQGFNSPLHF
DNA: TGTGCCAGCAGCTTAGAGCAGGGGTTTAATTCACCCCTCCACTTT

J: TRBJ2-7
V: TRBV7-2
D: NA
size: NA
CDR3: CASSPHAGFYEQYF
DNA: TGTGCCAGCAGCCCTCACGCGGGATTTTACGAGCAGTACTTC